This TCR beta chain emerged from a study of low-dose radiotherapy and immunotherapy resistance in tumors (dated by TCRdb to between 2022 and 2023). With respect to the entire study: Cohort 1 received 0.5 Gy per fraction every 2 weeks, with a prescribed total PTV dose of 6.5 Gy. Intravenous cyclophosphamide at 200 mg/m2 was administered every two weeks, one day ahead of each radiation and immunotherapy administration. No randomization into treatment groups was done for the people taking part in the trial. Nivolumab and ipilimumab were both given intravenously, with nivolumab at a 240 mg flat dose every two weeks and ipilimumab at 1 mg/kg every six weeks. Starting on cycle 1 day 1, patients took 300 mg of aspirin by mouth once a day for four cycles. Patients in Cohort 2 were given 1 Gy per fraction every two weeks, for a total of 13 Gy across 26 weeks. Eight patients were included in the translational analysis: three from the first dose cohort and the first five from the second dose cohort.

As for this clonotype: There is no known antigen for this receptor. Base qualities are not recorded, but no much larger clone differs from it by a single base.

The donors took part in RACIN, a single-arm, phase I, dose-escalation trial that combined nivolumab, ipilimumab, aspirin, low-dose cyclophosphamide and low-dose radiotherapy. Eligible patients had advanced, TIL-negative solid tumors. To make first-strand cDNA, Superscript III was used along with a set of TRAV- and TRBV-specific primers so that both the TCRalpha and TCRbeta chains were covered. TCRs were amplified with Phusion for 20 to 25 PCR cycles, with a constant-region primer paired with the adapter attached to the V primers. Amplification of the isolated mRNA was done with the MessageAmp II aRNA Amplification Kit, which involved a roughly 17-hour in vitro transcription at 37 degrees C. The Dynabeads mRNA DIRECT Purification Kit was used to isolate the mRNA for TCR sequencing. Indexed Illumina adapters were added in a second Phusion PCR of 25 to 30 cycles, and the PCR products were purified with AMPure XP beads. Concerning the study's data processing: Custom Perl scripts pooled TCR sequences encoding the same protein, removed out-of-frame sequences and computed each clonotype's abundance. TCR sequences supported by only a single read were excluded from analysis. Repertoire metrics included Shannon entropy, Gini index, clonality, richness, and frequency of TCRs shared between repertoires. TCRdb reprocessed the public reads (quality trimming at Q25 with fastp, clone calling with MiXCR) and kept in-frame beta chains. Identical CDR3 proteins give one entry, which carries the most common genes and DNA. The V and J calls were determined by TCRdb, not by the authors. A total of around 10,000 distinct CDR3 sequences appear in this sample, 40% to 65% of them only once. The ten largest clonotypes hold around 7.9% of the sample.

This sequence originates from a human donor with advanced metastatic prostate, ovarian, gallbladder or colorectal cancer (not recorded which). This table probably holds off-target reads from a library built for another chain.

CDR3 region: CASSPGQGLSYEQYF. In nucleotides, the sequence is TGTGCCAGCAGCCCCGGACAGGGCCTCTCCTACGAGCAGTACTTC. The rearrangement joined TRBV6-4 to TRBJ2-7; 8 central nucleotides agree with TRBD1. From V the trimming removes 6 bases and from J it removes 0 bases, while the gene matches leave 7 bases of the junction unaccounted for. Inclusive of the bounding cysteine and phenylalanine, the CDR3 is 15 residues long. Of the read, only the CDR3 DNA is kept; its 45 bases are in frame from base 1. CDR1 and CDR2, looked up from the germline V gene, are MRHNA and SNTAGT.